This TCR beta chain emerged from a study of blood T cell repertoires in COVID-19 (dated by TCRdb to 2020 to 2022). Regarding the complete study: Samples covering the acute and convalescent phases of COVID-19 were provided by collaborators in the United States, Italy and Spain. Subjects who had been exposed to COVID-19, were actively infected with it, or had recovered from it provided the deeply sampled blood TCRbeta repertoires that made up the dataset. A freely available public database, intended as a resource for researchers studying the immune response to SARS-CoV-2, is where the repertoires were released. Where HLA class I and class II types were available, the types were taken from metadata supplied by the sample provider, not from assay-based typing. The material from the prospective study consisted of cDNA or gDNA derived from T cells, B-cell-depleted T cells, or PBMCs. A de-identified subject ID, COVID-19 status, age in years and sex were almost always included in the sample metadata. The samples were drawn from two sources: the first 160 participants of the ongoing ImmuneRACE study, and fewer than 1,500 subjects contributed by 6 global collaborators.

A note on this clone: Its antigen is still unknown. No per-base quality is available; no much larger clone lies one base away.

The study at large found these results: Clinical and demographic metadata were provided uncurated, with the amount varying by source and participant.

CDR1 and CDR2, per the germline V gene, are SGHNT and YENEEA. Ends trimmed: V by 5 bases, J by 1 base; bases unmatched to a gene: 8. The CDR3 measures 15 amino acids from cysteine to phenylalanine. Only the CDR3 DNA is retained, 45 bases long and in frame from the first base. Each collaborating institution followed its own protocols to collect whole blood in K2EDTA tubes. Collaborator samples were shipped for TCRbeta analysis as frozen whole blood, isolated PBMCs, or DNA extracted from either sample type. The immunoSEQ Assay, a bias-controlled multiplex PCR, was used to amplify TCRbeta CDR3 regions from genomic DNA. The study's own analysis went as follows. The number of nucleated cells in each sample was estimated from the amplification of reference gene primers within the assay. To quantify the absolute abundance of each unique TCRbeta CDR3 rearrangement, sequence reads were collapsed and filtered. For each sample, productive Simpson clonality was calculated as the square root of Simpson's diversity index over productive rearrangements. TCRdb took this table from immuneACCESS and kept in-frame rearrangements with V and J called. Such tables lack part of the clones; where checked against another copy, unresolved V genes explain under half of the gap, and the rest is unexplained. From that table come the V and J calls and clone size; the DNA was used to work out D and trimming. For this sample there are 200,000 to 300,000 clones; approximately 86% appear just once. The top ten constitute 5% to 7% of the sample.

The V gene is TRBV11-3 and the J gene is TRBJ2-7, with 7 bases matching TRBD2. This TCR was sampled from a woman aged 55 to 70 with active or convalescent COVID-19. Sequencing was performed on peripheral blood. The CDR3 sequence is CASSPTRGESYEQYF. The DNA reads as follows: TGTGCCAGCAGCCCCACCCGGGGGGAGTCCTACGAGCAGTACTTC.